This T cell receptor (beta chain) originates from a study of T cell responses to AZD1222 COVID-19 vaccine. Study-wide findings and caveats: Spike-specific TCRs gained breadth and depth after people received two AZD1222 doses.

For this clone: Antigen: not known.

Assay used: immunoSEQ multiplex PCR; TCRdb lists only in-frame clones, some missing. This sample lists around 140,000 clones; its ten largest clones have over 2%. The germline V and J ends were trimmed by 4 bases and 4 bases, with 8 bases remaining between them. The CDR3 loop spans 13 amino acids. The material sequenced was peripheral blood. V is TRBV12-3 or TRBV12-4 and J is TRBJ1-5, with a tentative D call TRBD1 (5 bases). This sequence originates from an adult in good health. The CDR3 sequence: CASSSEGNQPQHF. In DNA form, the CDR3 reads TGTGCCAGCAGTTCTGAGGGGAATCAGCCCCAGCATTTT.